The 11 T cell receptor beta chains below were found in one sample sequenced in a study of T cell repertoires in cytomegalovirus infection. TCRdb re-analysed the reads in MiXCR, keeping a single row per CDR3 protein. This table has hundreds of thousands of distinct CDR3 sequences, more than 20% appearing once. The sample comprised CD8+ T cells from PBMCs. These receptors were taken from a human donor in good health (CMV status not recorded). Some clones in this sample may be carry-over from other donors' samples.

This clonotype was observed a few times. J is TRBJ2-7 and V is TRBV28; the D gene is possibly TRBD1 (6 bases). Trimming removed 3 bases from V and 3 bases from J, with 12 bases in between. The length of the CDR3 is 14 residues. CDR1 is MDHEN and CDR2 is SYDVKM in the germline V gene. The CDR3 sequence is CASSFTGSNYEQYV. CDR3 DNA sequence: TGTGCCAGCAGTTTCACAGGGTCGAACTACGAGCAGTACGTC.

The chain is built from TRBV7-6 and TRBJ2-5; unclear D gene. CDR1 and CDR2 from the germline V gene are SGHVS and FNYEAQ. The V gene lost 3 bases and the J gene lost 5 bases, with 16 bases spanning the gap. The length of the CDR3 is 15 residues. Here the CDR3 DNA reads TGTGCCAGCAGCTTCAAGGCGACCTCTGAGGAGACCCAGTACTTC. Its translation is CASSFKATSEETQYF. The variable domain in full, completed from reference TRBV7-6 and TRBJ2-5, reads GAGVSQSPRYKVTKRGQDVALRCDPISGHVSLYWYRQALGQGPEFLTYFNYEAQQDKSGLPNDRFSAERPEGSISTLTIQRTEQRDSAMYRCASSFKATSEETQYFGPGTRLLVL.

This clonotype was seen more than once but under ten times. The genes are TRBV2 and TRBJ2-5, with D maybe TRBD2 (5 bases). The CDR3 sequence is 14 residues long. Germline V lookup: CDR1 SNHLY, CDR2 FYNNEI. Trimming took 4 bases from V and 1 from J, leaving 10 bases between them. The CDR3 here is CASSGAGIQETQYF. The DNA for the CDR3 is TGTGCCAGCAGTGGCGCGGGTATCCAAGAGACCCAGTACTTC. Full variable domain (outside the CDR3, taken from reference TRBV2 and TRBJ2-5): EPEVTQTPSHQVTQMGQEVILRCVPISNHLYFYWYRQILGQKVEFLVSFYNNEISEKSEIFDDQFSVERPDGSNFTLKIRSTKLEDSAMYFCASSGAGIQETQYFGPGTRLLVL.

V and J are TRBV6-2 or TRBV6-3 and TRBJ2-7; either TRBD1 or TRBD2 may fit D (5 bases each). The ends were cut back, 6 bases at V and 1 base at J, with 25 bases in the middle. CDR3 size: 18 residues. Looked up from germline, CDR1 is MNHEY and CDR2 is SVGEGT. CDR3 sequence reads: CASSHAAGILSGSYEQYV. CDR3 sequence (DNA): TGTGCCAGCAGCCACGCGGCGGGCATATTATCAGGGTCCTACGAGCAGTACGTC.

This rearrangement joins TRBV14 to TRBJ1-2; D gene uncertain. The V gene's germline CDR1 is SGHDN and CDR2 FVKESK. There are 12 residues in the CDR3. The ends were cut back, 2 bases at V and 6 bases at J, with 7 bases in the middle. The CDR3 is CASSQLGNGYTF. In nucleotides, the CDR3 is TGTGCCAGCAGCCAATTAGGTAATGGCTACACCTTC. Full variable domain (missing parts from reference TRBV14 and TRBJ1-2): EAGVTQFPSHSVIEKGQTVTLRCDPISGHDNLYWYRRVMGKEIKFLLHFVKESKQDESGMPNNRFLAERTGGTYSTLKVQPAELEDSGVYFCASSQLGNGYTFGSGTRLTVV.

This clonotype was observed a handful of times. J is TRBJ1-2 and V is TRBV13, with TRBD1 matching 8 bases. Germline V gene data show CDR1 as PRHDT and CDR2 as FYEKMQ (reference sequence). V trimming: 3 bases; J trimming: 4 bases; junction bases outside the gene matches: 4. CDR3 length: 14 amino acids. The CDR3 DNA is TGTGCCAGCAGCTTCAGGGGGCAAGGCTATGGCTACACCTTC. Residues: CASSFRGQGYGYTF.

V and J are TRBV7-9 and TRBJ2-2; tentatively, D is TRBD1 (5 bases). The CDR3 length is 15 residues. With 3 bases removed from V and 1 base from J, the gap between germline ends came to 9 bases. CDR1 SEHNR and CDR2 FQNEAQ come from the germline V gene (reference sequence). CDR3 protein: CASSLGQVNTGELFF. The CDR3 nucleotides are TGTGCCAGCAGCTTGGGGCAGGTGAACACCGGGGAGCTGTTTTTT.

Note on this clonotype: Since a much larger clone is just one base distant, this may be a read error. The CDR3 does not end in the conserved phenylalanine or tryptophan, so this is likely a read error. The chain combines TRBV7-6 with TRBJ1-6; 7 bases are a match to TRBD1. Trimming cost V 5 bases and J 6 bases; bases outside gene matches: 10. The length of the CDR3 is 16 residues. Germline V gives CDR1 SGHVS, CDR2 FNYEAQ. This CDR3 reads CASSAGAGQINSPLHS. CDR3 nucleotide sequence: TGTGCCAGCAGCGCTGGGGCGGGACAGATTAATTCACCCCTCCACTCT.

The V and J genes are TRBV6-1 and TRBJ2-7; D gene uncertain. CDR1 and CDR2 (germline): MNHNS, SASEGT. The CDR3 spans 15 residues. V lost 1 base to trimming and J lost 0 bases, with 10 bases between them. In DNA, the CDR3 is TGTGCCAGCAGTGAAGACATGCCGATCTCCTACGAGCAGTACTTC. Translated: CASSEDMPISYEQYF.

A remark on this clonotype: This may be a read error: a much more frequent sequence differs by one nucleotide. This chain joins TRBV7-3 and TRBJ2-6; no reliable D call. The CDR3 has 12 residues. Germline V gene data show CDR1 as SGHTA and CDR2 as FQGTGA. The V end lost 10 bases, the J end lost 12 bases, and 16 bases lay between the germline ends. The CDR3 loop is CATELRSSVLTF. The CDR3 region has the DNA TGTGCCACCGAACTAAGATCCTCCGTCCTGACTTTC. The variable domain in full, with the rest retrieved from reference TRBV7-3 and TRBJ2-6, is GAGVSQTPSNKVTEKGKYVELRCDPISGHTALYWYRQSLGQGPEFLIYFQGTGAADDSGLPNDRFFAVRPEGSVSTLKIQRTERGDSAVYLCATELRSSVLTFGAGSRLTVL.

In its sample, this clonotype was seen a few times. One junction end disagrees with the germline gene, perhaps due to a read error. The rearrangement joins TRBV7-9 to TRBJ1-3, with unresolved D. Germline CDR1 SEHNR, CDR2 FQNEAQ (reference sequence). The CDR3 loop spans 8 amino acids. The CDR3 DNA is TGTGCCAGCAGCCCAGAGGATTTT. Encoded protein: CASSPEDF. Using reference TRBV7-9 and TRBJ1-3 for the parts outside the CDR3, the full variable domain is DTGVSQNPRHKITKRGQNVTFRCDPISEHNRLYWYRQTLGQGPEFLTYFQNEAQLEKSRLLSDRFSAERPKGSFSTLEIQRTEQGDSAMYLCASSPEDFGEGSWLTVV.